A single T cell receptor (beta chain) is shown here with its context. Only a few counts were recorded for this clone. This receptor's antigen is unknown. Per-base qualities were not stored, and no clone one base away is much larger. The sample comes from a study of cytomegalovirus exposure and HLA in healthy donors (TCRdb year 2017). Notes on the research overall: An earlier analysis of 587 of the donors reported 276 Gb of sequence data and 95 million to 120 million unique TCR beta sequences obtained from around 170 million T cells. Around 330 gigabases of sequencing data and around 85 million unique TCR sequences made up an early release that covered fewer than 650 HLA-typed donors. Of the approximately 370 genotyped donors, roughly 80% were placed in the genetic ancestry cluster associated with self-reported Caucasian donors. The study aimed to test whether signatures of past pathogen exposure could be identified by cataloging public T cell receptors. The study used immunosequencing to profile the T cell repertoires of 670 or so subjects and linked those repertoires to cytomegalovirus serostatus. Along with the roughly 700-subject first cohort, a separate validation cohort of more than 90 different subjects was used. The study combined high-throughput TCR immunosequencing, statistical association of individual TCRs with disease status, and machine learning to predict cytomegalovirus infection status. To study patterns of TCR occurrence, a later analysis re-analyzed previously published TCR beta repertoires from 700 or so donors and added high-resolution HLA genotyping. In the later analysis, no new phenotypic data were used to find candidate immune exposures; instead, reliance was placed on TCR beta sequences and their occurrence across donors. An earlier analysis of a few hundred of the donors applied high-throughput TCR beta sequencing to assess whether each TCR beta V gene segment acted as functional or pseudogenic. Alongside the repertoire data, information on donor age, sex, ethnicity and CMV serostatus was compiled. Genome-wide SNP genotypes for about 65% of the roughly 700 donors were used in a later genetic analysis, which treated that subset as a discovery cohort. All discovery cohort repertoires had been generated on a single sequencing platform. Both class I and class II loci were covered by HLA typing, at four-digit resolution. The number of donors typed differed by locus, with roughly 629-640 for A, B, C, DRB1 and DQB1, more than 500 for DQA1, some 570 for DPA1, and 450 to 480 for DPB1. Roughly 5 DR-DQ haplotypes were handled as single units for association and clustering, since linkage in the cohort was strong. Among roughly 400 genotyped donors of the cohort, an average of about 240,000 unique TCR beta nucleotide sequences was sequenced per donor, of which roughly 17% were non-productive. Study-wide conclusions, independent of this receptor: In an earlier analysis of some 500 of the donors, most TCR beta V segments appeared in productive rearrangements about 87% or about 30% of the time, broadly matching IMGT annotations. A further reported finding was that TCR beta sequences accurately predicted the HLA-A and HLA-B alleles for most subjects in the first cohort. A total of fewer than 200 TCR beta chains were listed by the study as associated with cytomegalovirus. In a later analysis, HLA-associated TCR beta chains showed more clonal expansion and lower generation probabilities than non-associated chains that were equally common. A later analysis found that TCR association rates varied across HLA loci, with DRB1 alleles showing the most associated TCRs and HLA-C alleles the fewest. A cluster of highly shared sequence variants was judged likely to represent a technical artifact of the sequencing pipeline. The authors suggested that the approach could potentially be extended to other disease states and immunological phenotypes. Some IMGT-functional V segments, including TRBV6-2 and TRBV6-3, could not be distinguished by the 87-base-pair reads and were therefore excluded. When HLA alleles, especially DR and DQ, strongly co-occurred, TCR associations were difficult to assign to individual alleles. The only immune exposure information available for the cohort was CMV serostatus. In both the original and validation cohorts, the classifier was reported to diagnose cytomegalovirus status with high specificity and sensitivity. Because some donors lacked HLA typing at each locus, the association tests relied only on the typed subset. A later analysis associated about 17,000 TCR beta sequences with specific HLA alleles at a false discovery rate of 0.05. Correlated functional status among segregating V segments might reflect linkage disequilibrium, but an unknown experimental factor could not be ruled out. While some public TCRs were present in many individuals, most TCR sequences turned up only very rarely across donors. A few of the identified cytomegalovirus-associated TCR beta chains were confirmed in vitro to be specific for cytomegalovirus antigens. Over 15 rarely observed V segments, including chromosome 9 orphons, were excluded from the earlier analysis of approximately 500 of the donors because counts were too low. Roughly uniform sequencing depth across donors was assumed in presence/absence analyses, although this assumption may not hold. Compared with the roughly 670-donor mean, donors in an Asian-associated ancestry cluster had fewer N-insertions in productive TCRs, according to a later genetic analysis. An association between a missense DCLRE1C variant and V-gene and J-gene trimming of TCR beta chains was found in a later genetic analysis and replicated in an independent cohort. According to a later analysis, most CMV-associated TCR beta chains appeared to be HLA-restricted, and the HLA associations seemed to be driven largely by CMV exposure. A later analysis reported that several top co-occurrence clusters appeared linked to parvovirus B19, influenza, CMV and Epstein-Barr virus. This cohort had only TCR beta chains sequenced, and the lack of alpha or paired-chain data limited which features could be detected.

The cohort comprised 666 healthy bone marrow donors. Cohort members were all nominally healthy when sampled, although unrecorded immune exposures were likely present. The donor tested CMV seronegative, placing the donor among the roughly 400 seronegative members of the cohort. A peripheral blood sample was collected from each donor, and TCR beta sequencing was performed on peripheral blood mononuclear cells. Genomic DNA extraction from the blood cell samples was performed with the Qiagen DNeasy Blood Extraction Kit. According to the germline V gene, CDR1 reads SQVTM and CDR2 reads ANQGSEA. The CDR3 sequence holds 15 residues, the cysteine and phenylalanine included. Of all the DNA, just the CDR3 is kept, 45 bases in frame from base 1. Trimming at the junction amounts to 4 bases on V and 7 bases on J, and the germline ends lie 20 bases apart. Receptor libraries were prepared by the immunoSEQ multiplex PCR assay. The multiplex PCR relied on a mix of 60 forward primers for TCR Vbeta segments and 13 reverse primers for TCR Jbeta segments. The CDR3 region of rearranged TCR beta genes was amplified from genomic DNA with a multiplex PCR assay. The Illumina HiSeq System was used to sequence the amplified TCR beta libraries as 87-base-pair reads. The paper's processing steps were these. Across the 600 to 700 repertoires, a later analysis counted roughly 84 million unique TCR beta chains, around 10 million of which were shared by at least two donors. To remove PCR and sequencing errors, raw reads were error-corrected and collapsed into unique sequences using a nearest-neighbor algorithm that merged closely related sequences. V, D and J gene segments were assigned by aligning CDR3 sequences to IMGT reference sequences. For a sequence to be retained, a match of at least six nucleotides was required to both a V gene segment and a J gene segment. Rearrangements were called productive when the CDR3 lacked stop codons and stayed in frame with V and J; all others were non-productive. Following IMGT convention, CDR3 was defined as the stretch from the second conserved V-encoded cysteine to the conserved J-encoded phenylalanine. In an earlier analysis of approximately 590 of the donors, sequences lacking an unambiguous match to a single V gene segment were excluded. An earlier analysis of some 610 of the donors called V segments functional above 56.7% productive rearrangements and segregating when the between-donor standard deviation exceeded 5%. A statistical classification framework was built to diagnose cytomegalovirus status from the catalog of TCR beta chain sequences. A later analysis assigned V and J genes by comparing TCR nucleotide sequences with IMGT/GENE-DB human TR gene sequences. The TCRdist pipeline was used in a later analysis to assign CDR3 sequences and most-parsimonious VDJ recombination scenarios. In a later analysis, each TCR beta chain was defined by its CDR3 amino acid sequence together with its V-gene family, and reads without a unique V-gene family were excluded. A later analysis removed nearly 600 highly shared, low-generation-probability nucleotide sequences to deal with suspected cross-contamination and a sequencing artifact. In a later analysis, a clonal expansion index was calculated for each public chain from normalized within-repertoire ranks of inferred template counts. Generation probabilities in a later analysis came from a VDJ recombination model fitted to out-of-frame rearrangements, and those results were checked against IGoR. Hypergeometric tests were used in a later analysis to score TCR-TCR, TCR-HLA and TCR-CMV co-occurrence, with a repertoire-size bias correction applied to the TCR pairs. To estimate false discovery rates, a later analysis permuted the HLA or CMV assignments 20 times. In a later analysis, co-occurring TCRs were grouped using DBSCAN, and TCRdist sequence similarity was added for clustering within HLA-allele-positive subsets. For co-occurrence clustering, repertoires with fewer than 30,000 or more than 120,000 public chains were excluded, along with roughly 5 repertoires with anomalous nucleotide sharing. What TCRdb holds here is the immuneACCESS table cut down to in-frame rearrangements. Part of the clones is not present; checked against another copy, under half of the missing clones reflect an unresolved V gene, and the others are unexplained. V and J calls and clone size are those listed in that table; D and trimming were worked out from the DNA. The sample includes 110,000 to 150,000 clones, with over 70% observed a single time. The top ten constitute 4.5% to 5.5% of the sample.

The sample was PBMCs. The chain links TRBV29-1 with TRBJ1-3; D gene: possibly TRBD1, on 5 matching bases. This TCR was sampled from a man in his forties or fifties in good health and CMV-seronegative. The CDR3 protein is CSVVVGGTSANTIYF. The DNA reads TGCAGCGTTGTGGTGGGAGGGACGTCGGCCAACACCATATATTTT. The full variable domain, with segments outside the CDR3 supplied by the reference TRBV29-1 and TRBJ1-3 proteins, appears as SAVISQKPSRDICQRGTSLTIQCQVDSQVTMMFWYRQQPGQSLTLIATANQGSEATYESGFVIDKFPISRPNLTFSTLTVSNMSPEDSSIYLCSVVVGGTSANTIYFGEGSWLTVV.